A single T cell receptor beta chain is shown here with its context. The data derive from a study of blood T cell repertoires in COVID-19. Across the study: Donors in the United States, Italy and Spain gave samples during acute or convalescent COVID-19. PBMCs, B-cell-depleted T cells, or T cells were the source of the cDNA or gDNA that made up the material.

CDR1 is SGHRS, CDR2 YFSETQ, per germline. J was trimmed by 3 bases and V by 2 bases; bases with no gene match: 5. This CDR3 is built from 16 residues. How the authors handled the data: Reference gene primer amplification in the assay estimated nucleated cell counts. Sequencing used immunoSEQ multiplex PCR; TCRdb keeps in-frame clones, though not all of them. V, J and clone size were drawn from that table, and D and trimming were deduced from the DNA. The table has around 150,000 clones, roughly 90% seen once. The sequenced sample was peripheral blood. The rearrangement links TRBV5-1 to TRBJ2-2; 9 positions match TRBD2. The origin of this receptor is a man between 60 and 75 years old with active or convalescent COVID-19. The CDR3 spells CASSLQGLAHTGELFF. CDR3 nucleotide sequence: TGCGCCAGCAGCTTACAAGGACTAGCGCACACCGGGGAGCTGTTTTTT.